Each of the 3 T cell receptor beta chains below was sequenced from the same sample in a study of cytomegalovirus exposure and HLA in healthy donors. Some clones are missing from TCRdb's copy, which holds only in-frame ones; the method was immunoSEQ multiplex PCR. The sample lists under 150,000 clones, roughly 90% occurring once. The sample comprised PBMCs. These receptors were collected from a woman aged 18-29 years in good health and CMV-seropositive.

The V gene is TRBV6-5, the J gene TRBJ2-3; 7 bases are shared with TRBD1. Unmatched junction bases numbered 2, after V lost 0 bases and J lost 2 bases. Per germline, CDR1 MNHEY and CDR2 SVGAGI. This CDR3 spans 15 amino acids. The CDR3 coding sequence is TGTGCCAGCAGTTACTCGACAGGGATCACAGATACGCAGTATTTT. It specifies CASSYSTGITDTQYF.

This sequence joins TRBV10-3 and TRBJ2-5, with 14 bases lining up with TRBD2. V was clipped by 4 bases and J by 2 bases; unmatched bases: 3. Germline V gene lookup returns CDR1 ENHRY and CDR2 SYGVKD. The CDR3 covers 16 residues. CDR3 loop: CAISAGLAGGQETQYF. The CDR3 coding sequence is TGTGCCATCAGTGCAGGACTAGCGGGGGGTCAAGAGACCCAGTACTTC.

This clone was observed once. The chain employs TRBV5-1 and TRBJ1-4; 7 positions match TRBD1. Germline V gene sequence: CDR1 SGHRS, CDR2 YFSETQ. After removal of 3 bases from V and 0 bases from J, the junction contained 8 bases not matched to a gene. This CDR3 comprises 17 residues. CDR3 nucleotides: TGCGCCAGCAGCTGGGGGACAGTCTCCTCAACTAATGAAAAACTGTTTTTT. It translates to CASSWGTVSSTNEKLFF.